This TCR beta chain was observed in a study of CD8 T cells in Susac syndrome. Negative isolation yielded CD8+ and CD4+ T cells; FACS enriched TEMRA cells. V lost 5 bases, J lost 6 bases, and 8 bases stayed unmatched. This CDR3 comprises 16 residues. From germline, CDR1 is SEHNR and CDR2 FQNEAQ (reference sequence). Random-hexamer reverse transcription was applied to roughly 0.5 to 1 ug RNA. Amplification of TCR beta CDR3 used immunoSEQ multiplex PCR across 54 Vbeta and 13 Jbeta. Each CDR3 protein gets one entry after TCRdb re-called the immunoSEQ multiplex PCR reads with MiXCR. The data hold fewer than 350,000 distinct CDR3 sequences, with 70% to 90% observed a single time.

The chain is built from TRBV7-9 and TRBJ2-1; 12 nucleotides agree with TRBD2. This TCR was recovered from a human donor with multiple sclerosis. Sequenced: CD8+ T cells from PBMCs. The CDR3 protein is CASSKRLAGGRNEQFF. The CDR3 DNA is TGTGCCAGCAGCAAACGTCTAGCGGGAGGGCGCAATGAGCAGTTCTTC. The full variable domain, completed using reference TRBV7-9 and TRBJ2-1, is DTGVSQNPRHKITKRGQNVTFRCDPISEHNRLYWYRQTLGQGPEFLTYFQNEAQLEKSRLLSDRFSAERPKGSFSTLEIQRTEQGDSAMYLCASSKRLAGGRNEQFFGPGTRLTVL.